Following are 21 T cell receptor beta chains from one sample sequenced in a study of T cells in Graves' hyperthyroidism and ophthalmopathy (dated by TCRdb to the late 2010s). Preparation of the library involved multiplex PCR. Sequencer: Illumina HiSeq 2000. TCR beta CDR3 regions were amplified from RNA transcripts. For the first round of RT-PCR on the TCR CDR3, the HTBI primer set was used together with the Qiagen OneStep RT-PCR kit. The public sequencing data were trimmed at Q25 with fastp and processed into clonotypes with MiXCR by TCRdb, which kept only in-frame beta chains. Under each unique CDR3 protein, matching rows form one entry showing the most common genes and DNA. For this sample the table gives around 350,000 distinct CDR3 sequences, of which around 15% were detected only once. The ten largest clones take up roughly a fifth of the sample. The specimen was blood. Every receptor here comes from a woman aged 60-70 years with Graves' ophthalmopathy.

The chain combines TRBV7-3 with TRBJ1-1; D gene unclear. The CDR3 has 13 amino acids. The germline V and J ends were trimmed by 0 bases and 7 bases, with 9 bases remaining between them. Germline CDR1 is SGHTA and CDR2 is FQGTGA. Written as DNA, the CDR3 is TGTGCCAGCAGCTTAACAACCGTCAGTGAAGCTTTCTTT. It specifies CASSLTTVSEAFF.

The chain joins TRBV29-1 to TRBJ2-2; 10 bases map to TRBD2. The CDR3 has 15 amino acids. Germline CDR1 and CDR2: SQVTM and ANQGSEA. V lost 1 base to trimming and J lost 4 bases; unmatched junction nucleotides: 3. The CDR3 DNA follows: TGCAGCGTTGAAGTGGGACTAGCGACCACCGGGGAGCTGTTTTTT. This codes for CSVEVGLATTGELFF.

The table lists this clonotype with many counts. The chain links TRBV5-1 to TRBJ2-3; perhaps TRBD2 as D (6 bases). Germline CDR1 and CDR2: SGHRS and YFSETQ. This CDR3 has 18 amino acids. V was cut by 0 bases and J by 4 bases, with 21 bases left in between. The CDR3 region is CASSLALLTSSSPDTQYF. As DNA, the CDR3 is TGCGCCAGCAGCTTGGCCCTTTTAACTAGCAGCTCCCCAGATACGCAGTATTTT.

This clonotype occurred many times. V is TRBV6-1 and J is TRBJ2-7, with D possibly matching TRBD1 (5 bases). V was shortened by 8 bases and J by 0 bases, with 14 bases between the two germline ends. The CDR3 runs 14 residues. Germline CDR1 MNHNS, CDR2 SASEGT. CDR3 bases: TGTGCCAGCGATAGGGGCGGTAGCTCCTACGAGCAGTACTTC. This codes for CASDRGGSSYEQYF.

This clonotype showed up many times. CDR3 protein: CASSKARGLQNTEAFF. The CDR3 nucleotides read TGTGCCAGCAGCAAAGCCCGCGGGTTGCAGAACACTGAAGCTTTCTTT. The J gene is TRBJ1-1, the V gene TRBV6-1; D is undetermined. V was pared by 6 bases and J by 1 base, with 18 bases between. Germline V gene sequence: CDR1 MNHNS, CDR2 SASEGT. CDR3 length: 16 amino acids.

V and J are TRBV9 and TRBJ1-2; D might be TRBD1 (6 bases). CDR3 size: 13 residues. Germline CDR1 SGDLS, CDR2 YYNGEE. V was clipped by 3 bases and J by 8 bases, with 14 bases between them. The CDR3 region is CASSGPGEGGYTF. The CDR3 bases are TGTGCCAGCAGCGGCCCAGGGGAAGGAGGCTACACCTTC.

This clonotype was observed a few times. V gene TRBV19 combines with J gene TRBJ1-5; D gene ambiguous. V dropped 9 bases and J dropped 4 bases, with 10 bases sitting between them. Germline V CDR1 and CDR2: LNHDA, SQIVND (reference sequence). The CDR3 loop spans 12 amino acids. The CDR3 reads CASTDQNQPQHF. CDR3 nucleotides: TGTGCCAGCACCGACCAGAATCAGCCCCAGCATTTT. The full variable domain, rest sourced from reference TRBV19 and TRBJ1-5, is DGGITQSPKYLFRKEGQNVTLSCEQNLNHDAMYWYRQDPGQGLRLIYYSQIVNDFQKGDIAEGYSVSREKKESFPLTVTSAQKNPTAFYLCASTDQNQPQHFGDGTRLSIL.

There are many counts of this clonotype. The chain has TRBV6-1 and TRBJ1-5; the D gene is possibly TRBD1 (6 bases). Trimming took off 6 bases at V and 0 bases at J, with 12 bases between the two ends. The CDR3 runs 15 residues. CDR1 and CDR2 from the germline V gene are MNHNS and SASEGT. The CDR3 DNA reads TGTGCCAGCAGCCGGGGACAAAATAGCAATCAGCCCCAGCATTTT. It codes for CASSRGQNSNQPQHF.

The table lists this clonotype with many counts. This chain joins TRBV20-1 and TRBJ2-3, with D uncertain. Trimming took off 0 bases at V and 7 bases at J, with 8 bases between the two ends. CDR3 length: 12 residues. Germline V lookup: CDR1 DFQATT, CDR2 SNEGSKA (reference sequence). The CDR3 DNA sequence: TGCAGTGCTAGAGATTTGAATAATACGCAGTATTTT. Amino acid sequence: CSARDLNNTQYF.

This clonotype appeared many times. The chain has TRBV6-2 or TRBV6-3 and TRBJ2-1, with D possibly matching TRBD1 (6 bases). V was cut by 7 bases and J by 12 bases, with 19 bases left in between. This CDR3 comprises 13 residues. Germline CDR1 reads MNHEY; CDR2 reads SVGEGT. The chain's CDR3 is CASKPGPQGGQFF. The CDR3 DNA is TGTGCCAGCAAGCCAGGTCCGCAAGGGGGGCAGTTCTTC.

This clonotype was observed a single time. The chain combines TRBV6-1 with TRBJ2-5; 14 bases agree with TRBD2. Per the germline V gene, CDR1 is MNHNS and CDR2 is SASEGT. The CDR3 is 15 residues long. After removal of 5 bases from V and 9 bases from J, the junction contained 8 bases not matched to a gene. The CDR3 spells CASSPGTSGSRAQYF. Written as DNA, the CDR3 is TGTGCCAGCAGTCCCGGGACTAGCGGGAGTAGGGCCCAGTACTTC.

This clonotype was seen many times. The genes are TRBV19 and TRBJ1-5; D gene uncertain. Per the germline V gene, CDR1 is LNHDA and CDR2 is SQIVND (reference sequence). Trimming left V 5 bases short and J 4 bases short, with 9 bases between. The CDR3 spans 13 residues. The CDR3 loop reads CASSGRKNQPQHF. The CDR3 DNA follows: TGTGCCAGTAGTGGACGGAAAAATCAGCCCCAGCATTTT. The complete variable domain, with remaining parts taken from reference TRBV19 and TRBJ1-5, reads DGGITQSPKYLFRKEGQNVTLSCEQNLNHDAMYWYRQDPGQGLRLIYYSQIVNDFQKGDIAEGYSVSREKKESFPLTVTSAQKNPTAFYLCASSGRKNQPQHFGDGTRLSIL.

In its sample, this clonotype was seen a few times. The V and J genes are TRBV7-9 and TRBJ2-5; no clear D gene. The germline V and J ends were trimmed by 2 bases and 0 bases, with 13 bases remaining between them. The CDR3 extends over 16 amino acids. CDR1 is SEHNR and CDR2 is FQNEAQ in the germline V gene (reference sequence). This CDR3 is CASSLRPDPYQETQYF. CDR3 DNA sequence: TGTGCCAGCAGCTTACGTCCGGACCCGTACCAAGAGACCCAGTACTTC.

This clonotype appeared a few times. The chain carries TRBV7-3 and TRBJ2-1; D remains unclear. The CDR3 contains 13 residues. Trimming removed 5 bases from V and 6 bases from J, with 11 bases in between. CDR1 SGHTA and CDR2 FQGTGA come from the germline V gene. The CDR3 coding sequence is TGTGCCAGCAGCACCAGCCATTCCAATGAGCAGTTCTTC. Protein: CASSTSHSNEQFF.

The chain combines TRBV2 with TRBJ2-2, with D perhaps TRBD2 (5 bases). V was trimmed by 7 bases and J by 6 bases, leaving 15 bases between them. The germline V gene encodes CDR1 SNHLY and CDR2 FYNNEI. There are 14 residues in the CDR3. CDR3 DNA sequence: TGTGCCAGCACAGTTGCCCGAGGGCCCGGGGAGCTGTTTTTT. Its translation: CASTVARGPGELFF.

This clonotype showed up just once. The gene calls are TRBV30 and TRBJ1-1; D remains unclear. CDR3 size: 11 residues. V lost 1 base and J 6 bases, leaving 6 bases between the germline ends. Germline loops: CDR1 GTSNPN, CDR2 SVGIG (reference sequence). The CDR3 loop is CAWSDRAEAFF. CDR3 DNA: TGTGCCTGGAGTGATCGGGCTGAAGCTTTCTTT.

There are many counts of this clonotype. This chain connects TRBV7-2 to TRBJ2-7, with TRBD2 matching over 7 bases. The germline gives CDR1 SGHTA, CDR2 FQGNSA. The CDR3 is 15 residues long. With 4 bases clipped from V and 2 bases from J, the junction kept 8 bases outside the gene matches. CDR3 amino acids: CASSSWASGTYEQYF. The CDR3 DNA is TGTGCCAGCAGCTCTTGGGCTAGCGGTACCTACGAGCAGTACTTC.

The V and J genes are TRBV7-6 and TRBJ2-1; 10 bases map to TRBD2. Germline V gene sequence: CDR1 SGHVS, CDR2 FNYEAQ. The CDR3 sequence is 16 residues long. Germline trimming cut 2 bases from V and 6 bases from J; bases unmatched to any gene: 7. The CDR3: CASSLTLAGGSNEQFF. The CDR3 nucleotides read TGTGCCAGCAGCTTAACCTTAGCGGGAGGATCCAATGAGCAGTTCTTC.

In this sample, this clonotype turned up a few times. CDR3 region: CASSPGLADNNEQFF. In nucleotides, the CDR3 is TGTGCCAGCAGCCCTGGACTAGCGGATAACAATGAGCAGTTCTTC. The gene calls are TRBV3-1 and TRBJ2-1, with TRBD2 identical over 10 bases. J gave up 5 bases and V 4 bases, and 5 bases lay outside the gene matches. Germline V gene sequence: CDR1 LGHDT, CDR2 YNNKEL (reference sequence). The CDR3 has 15 amino acids.

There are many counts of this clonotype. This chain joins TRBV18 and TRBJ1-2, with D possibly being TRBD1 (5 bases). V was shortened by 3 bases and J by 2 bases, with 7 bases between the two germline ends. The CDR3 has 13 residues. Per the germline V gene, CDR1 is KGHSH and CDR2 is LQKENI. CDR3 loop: CASSPDKNYGYTF. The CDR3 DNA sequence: TGTGCCAGCTCACCGGACAAGAACTATGGCTACACCTTC.

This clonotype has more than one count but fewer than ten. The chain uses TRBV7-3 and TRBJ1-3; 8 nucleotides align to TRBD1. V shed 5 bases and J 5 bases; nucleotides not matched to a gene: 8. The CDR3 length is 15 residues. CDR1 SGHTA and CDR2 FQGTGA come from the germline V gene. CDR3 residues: CASSGGQALRNTIYF. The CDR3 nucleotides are TGTGCCAGCAGCGGGGGACAGGCCTTAAGAAACACCATATATTTT.